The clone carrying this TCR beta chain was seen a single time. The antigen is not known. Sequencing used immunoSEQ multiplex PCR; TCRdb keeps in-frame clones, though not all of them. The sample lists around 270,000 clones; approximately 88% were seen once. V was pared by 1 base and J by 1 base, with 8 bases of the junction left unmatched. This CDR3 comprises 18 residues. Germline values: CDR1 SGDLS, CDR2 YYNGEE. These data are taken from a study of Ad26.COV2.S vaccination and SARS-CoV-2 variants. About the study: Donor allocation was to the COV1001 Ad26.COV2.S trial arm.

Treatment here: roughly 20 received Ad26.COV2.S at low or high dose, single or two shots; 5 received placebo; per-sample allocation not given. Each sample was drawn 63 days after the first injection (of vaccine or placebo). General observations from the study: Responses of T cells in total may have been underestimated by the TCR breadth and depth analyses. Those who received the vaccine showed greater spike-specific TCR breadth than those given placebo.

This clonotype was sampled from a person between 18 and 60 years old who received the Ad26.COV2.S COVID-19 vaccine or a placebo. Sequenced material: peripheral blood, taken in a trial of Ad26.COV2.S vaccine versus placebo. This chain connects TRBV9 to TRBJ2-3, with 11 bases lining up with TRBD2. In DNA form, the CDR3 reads TGTGCCAGCAGCGTATATTCTAGCGGGGGGACCGGCACAGATACGCAGTATTTT. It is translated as CASSVYSSGGTGTDTQYF.